The rows below give T cell receptor beta chains drawn from one sample of a study of identical twins. TCRdb called the 5' RACE reads again in MiXCR, with one record for every CDR3 protein. The sample records hundreds of thousands of distinct CDR3 sequences, around 6% being singletons. Source material: naive T cells sorted from blood. These receptors were taken from a man aged 18 to 30 in good health. CDR3s include the opening cysteine and the closing phenylalanine or tryptophan. Fields, in order: clone size, V gene, D gene, J gene, CDR3 DNA, CDR3 protein. A D gene is named only where the DNA matches it firmly. Clone size is given for some rows only: seen once, a few or many times, or a class if the clone is expanded.

.	TRBV18	.	TRBJ2-7	TGTGCCAGCTCACTGAACAGAGCCTTCTACGAGCAGTACTTC	CASSLNRAFYEQYF
few	TRBV7-9	.	TRBJ2-2	TGTGCCCCCGTGGTGGTCCGGGAGCTGTTTTTT	CAPVVVRELFF
.	TRBV6-5	.	TRBJ2-1	TGTGCCTCTCATCTCACTGTCTCTTTTTTC	CASHLTVSFF
few	TRBV19	TRBD2	TRBJ2-3	TGTGCCAGTAGGGGACTAGCGAGCACAGATACGCAGTATTTT	CASRGLASTDTQYF
many	TRBV12-3/TRBV12-4	TRBD1	TRBJ2-1	TGTGCCAGCAGTGGCGACAGGGCTAGTGATGAGCAGTTCTTC	CASSGDRASDEQFF
many	TRBV15	.	TRBJ2-2	TGTGCCACCAGCGGCCCGGAATCCGGGGAGCTGTTTTTT	CATSGPESGELFF
many	TRBV11-2	TRBD2	TRBJ2-1	TGTGCCAGCAGCTTAGAGTCGTCTAGCGGGAGCGCCACTCCTCACAATGAGCAGTTCTTC	CASSLESSSGSATPHNEQFF
many	TRBV9	TRBD1	TRBJ2-7	TGTGCCAGCAGCGCCACCGGGACAGGGTACGACGAGCAGTACTTC	CASSATGTGYDEQYF
many	TRBV6-1	TRBD1	TRBJ1-5	TGTGCCAGCACGGGACAGGGCGGCAATCAGCCCCAGCATTTT	CASTGQGGNQPQHF
many	TRBV28	.	TRBJ1-5	TGTGCCAGCAGTGGTGGTCGTAGCAATCAGCCCCAGCATTTT	CASSGGRSNQPQHF
.	TRBV7-6	.	TRBJ1-1	TGTGCCAGCAGCTTAGATGGGGGATCTGAAGCTTTCTTT	CASSLDGGSEAFF
many	TRBV6-5	.	TRBJ1-5	TGTGCCAGCAGTTACTCCTCTTGGGACCAGCCCCAGCATTTT	CASSYSSWDQPQHF
few	TRBV7-2	TRBD2	TRBJ2-1	TGTGCCAGCAGCGGTCGGACTAGCGGCAATGAGCAGTTCTTC	CASSGRTSGNEQFF
many	TRBV12-3/TRBV12-4	.	TRBJ2-7	TGTGCCAGCAGTTTATGGGGAGCGGGACACAGCTCCTACGAGCAGTACTTC	CASSLWGAGHSSYEQYF
.	TRBV6-2/TRBV6-3	.	TRBJ2-1	TGTGCCAGCGGGGGACAATTTCCCAATGAGCAGTTCTTC	CASGGQFPNEQFF
.	TRBV29-1	TRBD2	TRBJ2-5	TGCAGCGTGGGGGGGGAACTAGCGGGGAGGAAAGAGACCCAGTACTTC	CSVGGELAGRKETQYF
many	TRBV4-2	.	TRBJ1-2	TGTGCCAGCAGCCATGCATTTAGGACACCAGACTATGGCTACACCTTC	CASSHAFRTPDYGYTF
few	TRBV11-2	TRBD2	TRBJ2-1	TGTGCCAGCAGCTTAGAGGGGACTAGCGGGAGCTCCTACAATGAGCAGTTCTTC	CASSLEGTSGSSYNEQFF
many	TRBV7-2	TRBD1	TRBJ2-3	TGTGCCAGCAGCTGGGACAGGGGGACAGATACGCAGTATTTT	CASSWDRGTDTQYF
many	TRBV29-1	TRBD2	TRBJ2-3	TGCAGCGTCGTTGGCGGGAGTTCAGATACGCAGTATTTT	CSVVGGSSDTQYF
many	TRBV20-1	.	TRBJ2-4	TGCAGTGCTAGTACAGGTGCAAAAAGCATTCAGTACTTC	CSASTGAKSIQYF
.	TRBV24-1	TRBD1	TRBJ2-2	TGTGCCACCAGTGATTTGTCACAGGGGAGTACCGGGGAGCTGTTTTTT	CATSDLSQGSTGELFF
few	TRBV7-9	TRBD2	TRBJ2-1	TGTGCCAGCAGCTTGCTCGCTAGCGGGAGGTCCAATGAGCAGTTCTTC	CASSLLASGRSNEQFF
.	TRBV7-2	.	TRBJ1-2	TGTGCCAGCAGCTTACAGGCTGGCGCAGTCGGCGGCTACACCTTC	CASSLQAGAVGGYTF
many	TRBV11-2	.	TRBJ2-3	TGTGCCAGCGTCCGGGCGGCTAGCACAGATACGCAGTATTTT	CASVRAASTDTQYF
few	TRBV3-1	.	TRBJ2-3	TGTGCCAGCAGCCAAGATTTTGGCTATAGCACAGATACGCAGTATTTT	CASSQDFGYSTDTQYF
many	TRBV24-1	.	TRBJ2-1	TGTGCCACCACGGGAGACGGCTACAATGAGCAGTTCTTC	CATTGDGYNEQFF